This T cell receptor beta chain was captured by sequencing in a study of blood T cells in healthy people across ages. The CDR3 length is 17 residues. Germline lookup yields CDR1 SGHRS and CDR2 YFSETQ. For the second PCR, which ran for roughly 7 to 11 cycles, a sample-barcoded 5' primer and a J-beta primer mix were used. MiXCR, applied by TCRdb to the 5' RACE reads, yields one record per CDR3 protein. Among 800,000 to 1,300,000 distinct CDR3 sequences listed, roughly a quarter were seen once. Total RNA, at least 6 micrograms per sample, came from PBMCs. On this clonotype: Its antigen is undetermined.

Findings of the study overall: No conclusive comparison of naive versus antigen-experienced cells was possible with unsorted PBMCs.

This sample was shared with a second study, whose subject was T cells of mothers and their children.

This chain connects TRBV5-1 to TRBJ2-5; 9 bases fit TRBD1. The DNA end favors TRBJ2-1, so the J call may be wrong. The sample taken for sequencing was blood. The receptor's source is a girl between 2 and 10 years old in good health. CDR3 bases: TGCGCCAGCTCAAAAGGGACAGGGCTGGTCTTGAATGCGGAGCAGTTCTTC. Amino acids: CASSKGTGLVLNAEQFF.